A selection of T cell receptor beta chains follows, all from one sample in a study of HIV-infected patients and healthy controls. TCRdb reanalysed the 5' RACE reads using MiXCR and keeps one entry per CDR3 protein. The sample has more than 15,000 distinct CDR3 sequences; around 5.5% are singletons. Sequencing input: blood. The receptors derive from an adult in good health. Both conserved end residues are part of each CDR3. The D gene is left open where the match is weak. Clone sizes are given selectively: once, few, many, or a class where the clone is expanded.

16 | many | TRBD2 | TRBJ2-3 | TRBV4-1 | TGCGCCAGCAGCCAAGACTGGGGACTAGCTAGAGATACGCAGTATTTT | CASSQDWGLARDTQYF
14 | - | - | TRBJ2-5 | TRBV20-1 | TGCAGTGCTAGCGTTGGCAGAACCCAAGAGACCCAGTACTTC | CSASVGRTQETQYF
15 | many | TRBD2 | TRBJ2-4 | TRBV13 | TGTGCCAGCAGCTCCCTAATACTAGCGGGGGGGCAGCGATACTTC | CASSSLILAGGQRYF
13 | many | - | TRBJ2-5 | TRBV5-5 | TGTGCCAGCAGCTTGGGGTCGGAAGAGACCCAGTACTTC | CASSLGSEETQYF
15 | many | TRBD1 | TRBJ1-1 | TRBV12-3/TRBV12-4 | TGTGCCAGCAGCCCCTTGACAGGGGGCGCAACTGAAGCTTTCTTT | CASSPLTGGATEAFF
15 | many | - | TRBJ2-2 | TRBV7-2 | TGTGCCAGCAGCCTGAGCCGACCCGGTCCGGGGGAGCTGTTTTTT | CASSLSRPGPGELFF
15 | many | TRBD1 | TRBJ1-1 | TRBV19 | TGTGCCAGCCTACGGACAGGGAGGGTGACCACTGAAGCTTTCTTT | CASLRTGRVTTEAFF
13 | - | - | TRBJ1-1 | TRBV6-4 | TGTGCCAGCAGTGACCACAAGAACACTGAAGCTTTCTTT | CASSDHKNTEAFF
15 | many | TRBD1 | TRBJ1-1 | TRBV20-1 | TGCAGTGCTAGAGATAGGCAGGGGGCGACCACTGAAGCTTTCTTT | CSARDRQGATTEAFF
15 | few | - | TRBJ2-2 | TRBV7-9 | TGTGCCAGCAGCTTCCAGGGCTTGAACACCGGGGAGCTGTTTTTT | CASSFQGLNTGELFF
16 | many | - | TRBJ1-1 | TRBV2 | TGTGCCAGCAGTGTTCGCGCAGGTGGTTCGAACACTGAAGCTTTCTTT | CASSVRAGGSNTEAFF
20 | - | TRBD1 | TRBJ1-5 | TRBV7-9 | TGTGCCAGCAGCTTAGAAAGGGTAGCAGGGGGGTCGGGAAGGAATCAGCCCCAGCATTTT | CASSLERVAGGSGRNQPQHF
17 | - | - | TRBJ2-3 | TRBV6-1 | TGTGCCAGCAGTGAAATCTTTCCGGGACTTATCACAGATACGCAGTATTTT | CASSEIFPGLITDTQYF
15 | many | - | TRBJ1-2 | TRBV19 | TGTGCCAGTAGTACCCCCGAGGGGCGCTATAGGGGCTACACCTTC | CASSTPEGRYRGYTF
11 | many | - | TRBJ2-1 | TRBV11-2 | TGTGCCAGCAGAGATACTAATGAGCAGTTCTTC | CASRDTNEQFF
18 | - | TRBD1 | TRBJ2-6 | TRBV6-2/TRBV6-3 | TGTGCCAGCAGTTCGGGGACAGGTCTGACTTCTGGGGCCAACGTCCTGACTTTC | CASSSGTGLTSGANVLTF
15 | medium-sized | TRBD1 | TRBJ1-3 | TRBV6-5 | TGTGCCAGCACCGTACCAGGGGGCGGAGGAAACACCATATATTTT | CASTVPGGGGNTIYF
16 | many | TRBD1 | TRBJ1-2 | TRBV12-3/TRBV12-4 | TGTGCCAGCAGGCCGGATTGGACAGGGTCCGACTATGGCTACACCTTC | CASRPDWTGSDYGYTF
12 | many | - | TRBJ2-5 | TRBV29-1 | TGCAGCGCCTCCCGTTCAGCGGAGACCCAGTACTTC | CSASRSAETQYF
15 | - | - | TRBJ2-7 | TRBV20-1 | TGCAGTGCTAGAGATTTAGGGGGAGGGGACTACGAGCAGTACTTC | CSARDLGGGDYEQYF
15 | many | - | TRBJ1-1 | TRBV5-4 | TGTGCCAGCAGCCGATGGACAGCCCAAAACACTGAAGCTTTCTTT | CASSRWTAQNTEAFF
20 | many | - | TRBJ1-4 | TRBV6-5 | TGTGCCAGCAGCCGGCTACGACAGGTCTCCCTGGGGGCAACTAATGAAAAACTGTTTTTT | CASSRLRQVSLGATNEKLFF
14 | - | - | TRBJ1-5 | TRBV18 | TGTGCCAGCTCACCAGGGACACCAAATCAGCCCCAGCATTTT | CASSPGTPNQPQHF
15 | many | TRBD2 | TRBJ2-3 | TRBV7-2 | TGTGCCAGCAGCTTAACTAGCGGTTCCACAGATACGCAGTATTTT | CASSLTSGSTDTQYF
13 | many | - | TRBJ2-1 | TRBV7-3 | TGTGCCAGCAGCTTAACCACCCCCAATGAGCAGTTCTTC | CASSLTTPNEQFF
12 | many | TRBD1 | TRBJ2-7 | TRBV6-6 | TGTGCCAGCAGAGACAGGGGTTACGAGCAGTACTTC | CASRDRGYEQYF